The entry that follows covers one TCR beta chain sequence. This sample is drawn from a study of blood T cell repertoires in COVID-19. The CDR3 length is 13 residues. Germline loops: CDR1 SGHRS, CDR2 YFSETQ. V shed 4 bases, J shed 6 bases, and the junction held 5 bases outside the gene matches. TCRdb keeps only in-frame clones here, not all; method: immunoSEQ multiplex PCR. This table holds some 120,000 clones, more than 75% found once. This TCR came from a man aged 40-50 years with acute or convalescent COVID-19. The sequencing input was peripheral blood. The rearrangement links TRBV5-1 to TRBJ2-3; 7 bases match TRBD2. For the CDR3, the DNA is TGCGCCAGCAGCCCGACTAGCTCGGATACGCAGTATTTT. Amino acids: CASSPTSSDTQYF.